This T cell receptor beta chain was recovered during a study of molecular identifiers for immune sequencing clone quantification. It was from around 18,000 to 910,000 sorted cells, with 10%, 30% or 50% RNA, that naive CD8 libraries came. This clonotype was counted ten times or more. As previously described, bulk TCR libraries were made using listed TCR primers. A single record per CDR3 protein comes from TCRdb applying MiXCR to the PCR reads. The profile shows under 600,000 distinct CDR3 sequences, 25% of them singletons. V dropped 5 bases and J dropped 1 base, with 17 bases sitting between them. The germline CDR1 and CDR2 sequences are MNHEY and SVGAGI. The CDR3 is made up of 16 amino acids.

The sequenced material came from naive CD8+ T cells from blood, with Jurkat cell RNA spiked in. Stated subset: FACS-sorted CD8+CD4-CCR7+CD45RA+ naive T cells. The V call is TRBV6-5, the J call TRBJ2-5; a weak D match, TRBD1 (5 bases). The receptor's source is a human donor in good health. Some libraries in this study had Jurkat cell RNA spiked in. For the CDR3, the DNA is TGTGCCAGCAGTGGTCCGACGGACAACCGCCAAGAGACCCAGTACTTC. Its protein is CASSGPTDNRQETQYF.